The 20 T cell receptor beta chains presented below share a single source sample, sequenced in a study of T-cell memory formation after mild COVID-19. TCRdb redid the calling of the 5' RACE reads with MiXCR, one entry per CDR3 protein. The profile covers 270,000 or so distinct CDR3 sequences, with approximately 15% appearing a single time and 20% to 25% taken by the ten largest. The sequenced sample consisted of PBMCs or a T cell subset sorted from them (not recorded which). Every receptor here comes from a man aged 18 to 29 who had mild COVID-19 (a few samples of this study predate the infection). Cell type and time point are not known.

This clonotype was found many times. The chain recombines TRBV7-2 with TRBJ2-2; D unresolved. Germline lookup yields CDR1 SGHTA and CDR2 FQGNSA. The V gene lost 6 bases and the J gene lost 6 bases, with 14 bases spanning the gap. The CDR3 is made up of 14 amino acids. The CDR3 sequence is CASRYTADAGELFF. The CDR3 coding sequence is TGTGCCAGCAGATACACCGCTGATGCCGGGGAGCTGTTTTTT.

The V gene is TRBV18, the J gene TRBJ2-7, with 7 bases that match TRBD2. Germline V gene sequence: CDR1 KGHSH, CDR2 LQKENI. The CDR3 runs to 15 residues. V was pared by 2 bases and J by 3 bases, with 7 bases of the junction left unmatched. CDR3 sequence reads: CASSPGRGGGYEQYV. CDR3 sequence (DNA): TGTGCCAGCTCACCAGGCCGTGGCGGGGGCTACGAGCAGTACGTC.

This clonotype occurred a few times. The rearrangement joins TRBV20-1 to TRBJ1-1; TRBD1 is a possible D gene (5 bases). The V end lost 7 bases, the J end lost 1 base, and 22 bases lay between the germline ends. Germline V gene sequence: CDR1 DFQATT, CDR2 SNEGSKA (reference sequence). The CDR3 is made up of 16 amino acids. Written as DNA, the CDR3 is TGCAGTGAGTGGAAGGGCATGGGACGACCGAACACTGAAGCTTTCTTT. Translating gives CSEWKGMGRPNTEAFF.

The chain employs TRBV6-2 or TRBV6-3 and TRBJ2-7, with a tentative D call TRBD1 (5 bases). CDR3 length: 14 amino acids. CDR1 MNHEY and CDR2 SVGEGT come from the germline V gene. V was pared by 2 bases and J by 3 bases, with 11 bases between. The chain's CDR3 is CASSYQGTYYEQYV. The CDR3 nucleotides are TGTGCCAGCAGTTACCAGGGCACCTACTACGAGCAGTACGTC.

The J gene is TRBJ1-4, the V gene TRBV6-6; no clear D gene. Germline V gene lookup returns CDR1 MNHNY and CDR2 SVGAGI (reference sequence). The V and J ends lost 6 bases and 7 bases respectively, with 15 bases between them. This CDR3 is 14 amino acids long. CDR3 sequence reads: CASRLMGGGEKLFF. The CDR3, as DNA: TGTGCCAGCAGACTCATGGGAGGCGGTGAAAAACTGTTTTTT.

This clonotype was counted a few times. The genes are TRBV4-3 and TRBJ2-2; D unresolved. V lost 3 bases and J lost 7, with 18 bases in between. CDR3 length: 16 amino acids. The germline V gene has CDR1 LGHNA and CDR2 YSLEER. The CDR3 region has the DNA TGCGCCAGCAGCCACGAGTTCCCCAGTGCGCGCGGGGAGCTGTTTTTT. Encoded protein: CASSHEFPSARGELFF.

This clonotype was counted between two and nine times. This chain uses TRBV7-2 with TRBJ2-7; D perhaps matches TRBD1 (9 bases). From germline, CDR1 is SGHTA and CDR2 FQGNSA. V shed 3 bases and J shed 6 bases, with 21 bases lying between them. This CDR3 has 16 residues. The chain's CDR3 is CASSLRGDRDGGEQYF. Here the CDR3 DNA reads TGTGCCAGCAGCTTGCGGGGGGACAGGGACGGAGGCGAGCAGTACTTC.

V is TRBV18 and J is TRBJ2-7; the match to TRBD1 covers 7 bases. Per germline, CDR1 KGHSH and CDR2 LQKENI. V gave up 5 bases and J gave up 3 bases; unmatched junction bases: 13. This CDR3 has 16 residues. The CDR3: CASSYKQTGIYYEQYF. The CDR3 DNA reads TGTGCCAGCTCATACAAGCAGACAGGGATATACTACGAGCAGTACTTC.

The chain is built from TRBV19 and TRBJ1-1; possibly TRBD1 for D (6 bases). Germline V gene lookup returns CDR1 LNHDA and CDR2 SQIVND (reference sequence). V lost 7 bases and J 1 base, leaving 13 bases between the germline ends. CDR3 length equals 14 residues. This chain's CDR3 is CASKGGGSNTEAFF. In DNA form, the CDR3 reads TGTGCCAGTAAAGGAGGGGGATCGAACACTGAAGCTTTCTTT.

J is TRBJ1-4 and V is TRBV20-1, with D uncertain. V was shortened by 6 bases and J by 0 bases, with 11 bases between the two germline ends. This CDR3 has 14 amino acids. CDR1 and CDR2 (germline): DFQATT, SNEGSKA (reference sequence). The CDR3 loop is CSAGRSATNEKLFF. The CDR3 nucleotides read TGCAGTGCGGGGAGAAGTGCAACTAATGAAAAACTGTTTTTT.

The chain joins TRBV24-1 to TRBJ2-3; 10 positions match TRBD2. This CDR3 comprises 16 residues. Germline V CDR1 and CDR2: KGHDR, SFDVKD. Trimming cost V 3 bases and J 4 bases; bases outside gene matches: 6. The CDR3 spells CATSDGLAGVADTQYF. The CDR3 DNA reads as TGTGCCACCAGTGATGGCCTAGCGGGGGTCGCAGATACGCAGTATTTT.

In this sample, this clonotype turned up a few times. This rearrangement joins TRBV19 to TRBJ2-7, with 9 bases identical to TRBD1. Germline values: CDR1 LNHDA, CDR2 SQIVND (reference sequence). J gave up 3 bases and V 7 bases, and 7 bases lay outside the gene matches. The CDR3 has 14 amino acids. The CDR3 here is CASTAGTGLYEQYF. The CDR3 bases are TGTGCCAGTACCGCCGGGACAGGGCTCTACGAGCAGTACTTC.

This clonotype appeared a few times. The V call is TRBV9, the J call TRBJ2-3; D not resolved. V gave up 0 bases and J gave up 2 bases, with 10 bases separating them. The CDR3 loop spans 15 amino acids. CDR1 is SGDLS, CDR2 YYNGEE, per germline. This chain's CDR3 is CASSVVITTTDTQYF. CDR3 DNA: TGTGCCAGCAGCGTAGTGATTACGACCACAGATACGCAGTATTTT.

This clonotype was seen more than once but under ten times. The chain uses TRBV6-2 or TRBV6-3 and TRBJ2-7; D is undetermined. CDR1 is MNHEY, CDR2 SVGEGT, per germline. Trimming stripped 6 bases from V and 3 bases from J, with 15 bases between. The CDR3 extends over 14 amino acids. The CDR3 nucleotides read TGTGCCAGCAGCCCTCCGGCGGAGCTCTACGAGCAGTACGTC. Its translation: CASSPPAELYEQYV.

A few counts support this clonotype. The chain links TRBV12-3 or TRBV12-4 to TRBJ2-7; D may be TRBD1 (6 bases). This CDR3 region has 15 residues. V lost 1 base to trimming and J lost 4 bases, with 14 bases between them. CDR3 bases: TGTGCCAGCAGTTTAGGGGCAGGGGCGGGTTACGAGCAGTACGTC. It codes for CASSLGAGAGYEQYV.

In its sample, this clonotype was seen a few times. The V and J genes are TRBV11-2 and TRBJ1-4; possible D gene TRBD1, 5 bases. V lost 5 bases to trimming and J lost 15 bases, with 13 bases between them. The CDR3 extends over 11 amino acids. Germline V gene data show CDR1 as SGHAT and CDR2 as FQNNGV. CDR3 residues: CASSPGRDLFF. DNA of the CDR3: TGTGCCAGCAGCCCGGGACGGGATTTGTTTTTT.

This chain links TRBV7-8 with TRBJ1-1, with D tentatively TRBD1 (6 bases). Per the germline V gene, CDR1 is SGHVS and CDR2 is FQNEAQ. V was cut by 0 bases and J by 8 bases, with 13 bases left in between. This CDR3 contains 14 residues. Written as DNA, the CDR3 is TGTGCCAGCAGCTTAGCCAGGGGCCGGATGGAAGCTTTCTTT. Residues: CASSLARGRMEAFF.

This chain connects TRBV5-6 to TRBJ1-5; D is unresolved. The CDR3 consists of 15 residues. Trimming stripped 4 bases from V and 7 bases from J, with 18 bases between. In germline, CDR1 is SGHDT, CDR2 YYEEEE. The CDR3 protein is CASSLSMQVNQPQHF. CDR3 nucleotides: TGTGCCAGCAGCCTCTCCATGCAGGTTAACCAGCCCCAGCATTTT.

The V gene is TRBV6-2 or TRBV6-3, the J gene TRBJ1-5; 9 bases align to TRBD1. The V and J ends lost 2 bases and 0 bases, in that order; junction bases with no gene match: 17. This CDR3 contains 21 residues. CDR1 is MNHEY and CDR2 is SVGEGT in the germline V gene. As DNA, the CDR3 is TGTGCCAGCAGTTACAAAGGTCCGCGGGACAGGGAAACTTATAGCAATCAGCCCCAGCATTTT. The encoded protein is CASSYKGPRDRETYSNQPQHF.

The CDR3 loop is CASSLMEENEQFF. The CDR3 nucleotides read TGTGCCAGCAGCTTAATGGAGGAGAATGAGCAGTTCTTC. The V and J genes are TRBV7-9 and TRBJ2-1; D might be TRBD2 (5 bases). Germline lookup yields CDR1 SEHNR and CDR2 FQNEAQ (reference sequence). Between the trimmed V and J ends, which lost 2 bases and 7 bases, there was a span of 9 bases. The CDR3 is 13 residues long.